This is a list of T cell receptor beta chains from one sample in a study of identical twins. TCRdb reprocessed the 5' RACE reads with MiXCR, giving one entry per CDR3 protein. The sample holds about 890,000 distinct CDR3 sequences, 12% seen once. These records were also assigned to another study, of yellow fever vaccine responses in identical twins.

Sequenced: PBMCs. These receptors all come from a young woman in good health. The CDR3 runs from the conserved cysteine through the conserved F or W. Each record gives: J gene, clone size, D gene, V gene, CDR3 DNA, CDR3 protein. A D gene is named only where the DNA matches it firmly. Only some rows state a clone size, as once, few, many or a class for expanded clones.

>TRBJ1-3|many|.|TRBV6-6
TGTGCCAGCAGACAGGGCTCTGGAAACACCATATATTTT
CASRQGSGNTIYF
>TRBJ2-6|.|.|TRBV14
TGTGCCAGCAGCCAAGAGCAGGGTCCCTCTGGGGCCAACGTCCTGACTTTC
CASSQEQGPSGANVLTF
>TRBJ2-2|few|TRBD2|TRBV11-2
TGTGCCAGCAGCTTTGGTGTAGCGGGGGACACCGGGGAGCTGTTTTTT
CASSFGVAGDTGELFF
>TRBJ1-1|.|TRBD1|TRBV3-1
TGTGCCAGCAGCTCGCAGGGACAGGGGGGAAGCACTGAAGCTTTCTTT
CASSSQGQGGSTEAFF
>TRBJ2-5|few|.|TRBV2
TGTGCCAGCAGTGAAACGGGACTCCAAGAGACCCAGTACTTC
CASSETGLQETQYF
>TRBJ2-2|few|.|TRBV15
TGTGCCACCAGCAGCGGACGGGAACACACCGGGGAGCTGTTTTTT
CATSSGREHTGELFF
>TRBJ2-1|many|.|TRBV14
TGTGCCAGCAGCCACGACGGAACCTACAATGAGCAGTTCTTC
CASSHDGTYNEQFF
>TRBJ2-2|many|.|TRBV6-5
TGTGCCAGCAGTTACGCAACAGGGGACTTACCTAACACCGGGGAGCTGTTTTTT
CASSYATGDLPNTGELFF
>TRBJ2-1|.|.|TRBV15
TGTGCCACCGGAGGTACGGAGCAGCAGCAGTTCTTC
CATGGTEQQQFF
>TRBJ1-1|.|TRBD1|TRBV9
TGTGCCAGCAGCGCGTTGACAGGGCGGGGGACTGAAGCTTTCTTT
CASSALTGRGTEAFF
>TRBJ2-5|few|TRBD2|TRBV4-1
TGCGCCAGCAGCCAAGATGCAGCACTAGCGGGTTCCGAGACCCAGTACTTC
CASSQDAALAGSETQYF
>TRBJ2-1|medium-sized|TRBD2|TRBV5-5
TGTGCCAGCAGCTTAGGACTAGCTTACAATGAGCAGTTCTTC
CASSLGLAYNEQFF
>TRBJ2-7|few|.|TRBV5-5
TGTGCCAGCAGCACACAGGACGCGCCCTACGAGCAGTACTTC
CASSTQDAPYEQYF
>TRBJ2-1|many|TRBD1|TRBV7-9
TGTGCCAGCAGTTGGATAAGGACAGGGGCACTCAATGAGCAGTTCTTC
CASSWIRTGALNEQFF
>TRBJ2-2|.|.|TRBV6-1
TGTGCCAGCATAGCGGTGACTCACATCGGGGAGCTGTTTTTT
CASIAVTHIGELFF
>TRBJ2-5|few|.|TRBV4-1
TGCGCCAGCAGCCAAGTCATATCCCCTTACAGGGGACTCCAAGAGACCCAGTACTTC
CASSQVISPYRGLQETQYF
>TRBJ1-1|few|.|TRBV5-1
TGCGCCAGCAGCTTGGAGGGGCGGATGACTGAAGCTTTCTTT
CASSLEGRMTEAFF
>TRBJ2-3|.|.|TRBV4-1
TGCGCCAGCTACGGTCCGGGGGATCCCCTCAGGACAGATACGCAGTATTTT
CASYGPGDPLRTDTQYF
>TRBJ2-1|few|TRBD2|TRBV27
TGTGCCAGCAGTCTGAGGACTAGCGGGAGCCTCAGCTCCTACAATGAGCAGTTCTTC
CASSLRTSGSLSSYNEQFF
>TRBJ2-7|few|.|TRBV12-3/TRBV12-4
TGTGCCAGCAGTCGTACAGGGTCCGAGCAGTACTTC
CASSRTGSEQYF
>TRBJ1-6|many|TRBD1|TRBV12-3/TRBV12-4
TGTGCCAGCAGTAAGACAGGGGATTCACCCCTCCACTTT
CASSKTGDSPLHF
>TRBJ2-7|.|.|TRBV20-1
TGCAGTGCTAGAAGGGGATCAAGCTCCTACGAGCAGTACTTC
CSARRGSSSYEQYF
>TRBJ2-1|.|TRBD2|TRBV3-1
TGTGCCAGCAGCCCGGATAGCGGGGCCTACAATGAGCAGTTCTTC
CASSPDSGAYNEQFF
>TRBJ2-3|.|TRBD1|TRBV20-1
TGCAGTGCTAGAGATCTTGAGGGGGCGTCAGATACGCAGTATTTT
CSARDLEGASDTQYF
>TRBJ2-7|.|TRBD1|TRBV5-1
TGCGCCAGCAGCATGGACAGGAACTACGAGCAGTACTTC
CASSMDRNYEQYF
>TRBJ1-3|few|.|TRBV18
TGTGCCAGCTCACCACCGGGGTCGAGAAACACCATATATTTT
CASSPPGSRNTIYF
>TRBJ2-2|few|.|TRBV24-1
TGTGCCACCAGTGGTGTGGGGGCCGGGGAGCTGTTTTTT
CATSGVGAGELFF
>TRBJ2-3|.|TRBD2|TRBV5-1
TGCGCCAGCAGCCCTTATAGCGGGCTCACAGATACGCAGTATTTT
CASSPYSGLTDTQYF
>TRBJ2-3|.|.|TRBV28
TGTGCCAGCAGTTTACTCGGATTGTCCACAGATACGCAGTATTTT
CASSLLGLSTDTQYF